One and the same sample provided the 21 T cell receptor beta chains below, sequenced in a study of T cell responses to AZD1222 COVID-19 vaccine. Sequenced by immunoSEQ multiplex PCR; TCRdb stores in-frame clones only, minus some. The sample lists about 150,000 clones, 80% to 95% seen once, with roughly 2.3% in the top ten. Specimen: peripheral blood, collected on day 0 of AZD1222 vaccination. These receptors were taken from an adult in good health.

The rearrangement links TRBV30 to TRBJ1-2; TRBD1 matches at 7 bases. CDR3 size: 16 residues. Germline CDR1 reads GTSNPN; CDR2 reads SVGIG (reference sequence). V lost 4 bases and J lost 0; bases outside the gene matches: 11. In DNA, the CDR3 is TGTGCCTGGAATAAGGACAGGCCCCCCTCTAACTATGGCTACACCTTC. It specifies CAWNKDRPPSNYGYTF.

The CDR3 sequence is CASSRGQGNQPQHF. The CDR3 nucleotides are TGTGCCAGCAGCAGAGGACAGGGCAATCAGCCCCAGCATTTT. The V call is TRBV2, the J call TRBJ1-5, with TRBD1 matching over 7 bases. The V gene end was trimmed by 6 bases and the J gene end by 2 bases; junction bases not matched to a gene: 4. Germline V gives CDR1 SNHLY, CDR2 FYNNEI. CDR3 size: 14 residues.

The chain joins TRBV4-3 to TRBJ1-5, with D perhaps matching TRBD1 (6 bases). V was pared by 0 bases and J by 1 base, with 16 bases between. Germline V CDR1 and CDR2: LGHNA, YSLEER. The CDR3 runs to 18 residues. Here the CDR3 reads CASSQDRAGGASNQPQHF. CDR3 sequence (DNA): TGCGCCAGCAGCCAAGACCGGGCCGGGGGGGCGAGCAATCAGCCCCAGCATTTT.

This clone was observed a single time. The chain links TRBV5-4 to TRBJ1-2; D remains ambiguous. V dropped 0 bases and J dropped 1 base, with 10 bases sitting between them. Germline loops: CDR1 SGHNT, CDR2 YYREEE (reference sequence). The CDR3 sequence is 15 residues long. The CDR3 spells CASSLVQAYNYGYTF. The CDR3 DNA follows: TGTGCCAGCAGCTTGGTCCAGGCCTATAACTATGGCTACACCTTC.

This chain uses TRBV30 with TRBJ1-6, with D unclear. V was cut by 1 base and J by 3 bases, with 10 bases left in between. The CDR3 runs to 15 residues. Germline lookup yields CDR1 GTSNPN and CDR2 SVGIG (reference sequence). This CDR3 is CAWSAGRSYNSPLHF. The CDR3 bases are TGTGCCTGGAGTGCTGGACGGAGCTATAATTCACCCCTCCACTTT.

Of note for this clone: Distinct nucleotide sequences in the sample also encode this CDR3. The chain links TRBV6-5 to TRBJ2-2; D is undetermined. This CDR3 has 13 amino acids. Per germline, CDR1 MNHEY and CDR2 SVGAGI. Trimming left V 7 bases short and J 2 bases short, with 8 bases between. CDR3 bases: TGTGCCAGCAACCCCCCCAACACCGGGGAGCTGTTTTTT. This translates into CASNPPNTGELFF.

This chain connects TRBV20-1 to TRBJ1-4; the D gene is possibly TRBD1 (5 bases). Trimming took off 3 bases at V and 5 bases at J, with 16 bases between the two ends. Germline assignment: CDR1 DFQATT and CDR2 SNEGSKA (reference sequence). CDR3 length: 15 residues. In DNA, the CDR3 is TGCAGTGCTAGTAGGGGAACGGCAGCGAATGAAAAACTGTTTTTT. Encoded protein: CSASRGTAANEKLFF.

The chain couples TRBV5-1 to TRBJ1-3, with 8 bases fitting TRBD1. CDR3 length equals 17 residues. Per the germline V gene, CDR1 is SGHRS and CDR2 is YFSETQ. J gave up 5 bases and V 0 bases, and 10 bases lay outside the gene matches. CDR3 in amino acids: CASSLASGRGQRNTIYF. CDR3 sequence (DNA): TGCGCCAGCAGCTTGGCCTCGGGCAGGGGGCAACGAAACACCATATATTTT.

CDR3 amino acids: CASSLDTKLFF. DNA of the CDR3: TGTGCCAGCAGCTTAGATACGAAACTGTTTTTT. The V gene is TRBV11-2, the J gene TRBJ1-4; D unresolved. There are 11 residues in the CDR3. Trimming stripped 0 bases from V and 11 bases from J, with 4 bases between. Germline V gene data show CDR1 as SGHAT and CDR2 as FQNNGV.

A single count supports this clone. The J gene is TRBJ1-6, the V gene TRBV5-8, with 9 bases matching TRBD1. The CDR3 runs 17 residues. V dropped 0 bases and J dropped 10; count of bases not matched to a gene: 11. The germline V gene has CDR1 SGHTS and CDR2 YDEGEE. The CDR3 sequence is CASSLARTGEFQSPLHF. The CDR3 DNA is TGTGCCAGCAGCTTGGCCCGGACAGGGGAGTTCCAATCACCCCTCCACTTT.

The chain combines TRBV6-1 with TRBJ1-5; 8 bases line up with TRBD1. Germline V gene data show CDR1 as MNHNS and CDR2 as SASEGT. This CDR3 spans 18 amino acids. V gave up 2 bases and J gave up 0 bases; unmatched junction bases: 9. Written as DNA, the CDR3 is TGTGCCAGCAGTGAAAGTGGGACAGGCGGGTTTAGCAATCAGCCCCAGCATTTT. It specifies CASSESGTGGFSNQPQHF.

This clone was recorded only once. The chain carries TRBV3-1 (or the pseudogene TRBV3-2) and TRBJ1-2; no clear D gene. The CDR3 sequence is 16 residues long. Trimming pared 4 bases from V and 0 bases from J, leaving 15 bases between. CDR1 is LGHDT and CDR2 is YNNKEL in the germline V gene (reference sequence). CDR3 in amino acids: CASSPQPTAANYGYTF. Here the CDR3 DNA reads TGTGCCAGCAGCCCCCAGCCGACCGCCGCTAACTATGGCTACACCTTC.

The chain carries TRBV7-8 and TRBJ2-1, with D perhaps matching TRBD1 (6 bases). CDR1 is SGHVS and CDR2 is FQNEAQ in the germline V gene. This CDR3 has 14 amino acids. Trimming took 7 bases from V and 5 from J, leaving 15 bases between them. The CDR3 loop is CASTHRTANNEQFF. The CDR3, as DNA: TGTGCCAGCACCCACCGGACAGCCAACAATGAGCAGTTCTTC.

The V gene is TRBV2, the J gene TRBJ1-2, with D maybe TRBD1 (6 bases). Germline V gives CDR1 SNHLY, CDR2 FYNNEI. This CDR3 comprises 13 residues. V lost 6 bases to trimming and J lost 7 bases, with 15 bases between them. The chain's CDR3 is CASRQGREGGYTF. The CDR3 DNA reads as TGTGCCAGCAGGCAGGGGAGGGAGGGTGGCTACACCTTC.

The CDR3 bases are TGTGCCAGCAGTTCCTCAGACTCCTATAATTCACCCCTCCACTTT. Translated, it gives CASSSSDSYNSPLHF. The gene calls are TRBV6-2 or TRBV6-3 and TRBJ1-6; no clear D gene. The CDR3 runs 15 residues. The germline CDR1 and CDR2 sequences are MNHEY and SVGEGT. The V end lost 4 bases, the J end lost 0 bases, and 7 bases lay between the germline ends.

The chain links TRBV11-2 to TRBJ2-3; maybe TRBD2 (6 bases). Germline loops: CDR1 SGHAT, CDR2 FQNNGV. This CDR3 region has 16 residues. V was trimmed by 1 base and J by 0 bases, leaving 11 bases between them. CDR3 DNA: TGTGCCAGCAGCTTAGTTCTAGCGACAAGCACAGATACGCAGTATTTT. It codes for CASSLVLATSTDTQYF.

This chain's CDR3 is CASSQTGGGNEQFF. The CDR3 DNA reads as TGTGCCAGCAGCCAAACAGGGGGCGGGAATGAGCAGTTCTTC. The chain recombines TRBV3-1 (or the pseudogene TRBV3-2) with TRBJ2-1; 9 bases are a match to TRBD1. Unmatched junction bases numbered 3, after V lost 2 bases and J lost 7 bases. Per the germline V gene, CDR1 is LGHDT and CDR2 is YNNKEL (reference sequence). The CDR3 extends over 14 amino acids.

J is TRBJ2-2 and V is TRBV6-1, with TRBD2 matching 7 bases. Per the germline V gene, CDR1 is MNHNS and CDR2 is SASEGT. With 2 bases clipped from V and 4 bases from J, the junction kept 7 bases outside the gene matches. The CDR3 is 16 amino acids. Here the CDR3 reads CASSEMGGIGTGELFF. In nucleotides, the CDR3 is TGTGCCAGCAGTGAAATGGGGGGGATTGGCACCGGGGAGCTGTTTTTT.

This clone has a single count. V gene TRBV5-6 combines with J gene TRBJ1-4; 8 bases map to TRBD1. The germline gives CDR1 SGHDT, CDR2 YYEEEE. The CDR3 totals 18 residues. V lost 3 bases to trimming and J lost 3 bases; unmatched junction nucleotides: 13. This CDR3 reads CASSSPRSRQGSNEKLFF. The CDR3 DNA sequence: TGTGCCAGCAGCTCACCTCGCTCCAGACAGGGGTCTAATGAAAAACTGTTTTTT.

This sequence joins TRBV18 and TRBJ1-2, with TRBD1 as a possible D gene (6 bases). Trimming took 0 bases from V and 3 from J, leaving 8 bases between them. CDR1 and CDR2 from the germline V gene are KGHSH and LQKENI. The CDR3 is 14 residues long. CDR3 sequence (DNA): TGTGCCAGCTCACCACCCCGGACAGACTATGGCTACACCTTC. It encodes CASSPPRTDYGYTF.

The chain couples TRBV6-5 to TRBJ1-2; TRBD1 is a possible D gene (5 bases). From germline, CDR1 is MNHEY and CDR2 SVGAGI. The CDR3 is made up of 13 amino acids. V was clipped by 6 bases and J by 2 bases, with 10 bases between them. The CDR3 sequence: CASRRDGNYGYTF. CDR3 in DNA: TGTGCCAGCAGGAGGGACGGCAACTATGGCTACACCTTC.